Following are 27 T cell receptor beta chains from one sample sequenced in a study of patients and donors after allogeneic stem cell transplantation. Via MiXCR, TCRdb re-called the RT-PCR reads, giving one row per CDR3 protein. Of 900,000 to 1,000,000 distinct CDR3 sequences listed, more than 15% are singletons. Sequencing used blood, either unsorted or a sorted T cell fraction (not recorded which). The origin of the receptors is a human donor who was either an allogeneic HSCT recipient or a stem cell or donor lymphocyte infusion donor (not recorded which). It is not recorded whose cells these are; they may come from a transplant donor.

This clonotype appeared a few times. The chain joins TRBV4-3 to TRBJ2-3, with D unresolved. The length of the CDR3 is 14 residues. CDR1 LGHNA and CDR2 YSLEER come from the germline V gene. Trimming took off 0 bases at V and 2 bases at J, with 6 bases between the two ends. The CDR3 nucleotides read TGCGCCAGCAGCCAAGATCAGGACACAGATACGCAGTATTTT. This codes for CASSQDQDTDTQYF.

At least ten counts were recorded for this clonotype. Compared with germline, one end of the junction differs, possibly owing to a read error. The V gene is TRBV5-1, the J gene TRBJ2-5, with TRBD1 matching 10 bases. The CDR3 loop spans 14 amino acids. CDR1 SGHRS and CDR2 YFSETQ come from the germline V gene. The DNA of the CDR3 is TGTGCCAGCAGTCTGGGACAGGGGCGGGAGACCCAGTACTTC. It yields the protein CASSLGQGRETQYF. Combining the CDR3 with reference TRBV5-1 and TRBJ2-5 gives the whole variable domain KAGVTQTPRYLIKTRGQQVTLSCSPISGHRSVSWYQQTPGQGLQFLFEYFSETQRNKGNFPGRFSGRQFSNSRSEMNVSTLELGDSALYLCASSLGQGRETQYFGPGTRLLVL.

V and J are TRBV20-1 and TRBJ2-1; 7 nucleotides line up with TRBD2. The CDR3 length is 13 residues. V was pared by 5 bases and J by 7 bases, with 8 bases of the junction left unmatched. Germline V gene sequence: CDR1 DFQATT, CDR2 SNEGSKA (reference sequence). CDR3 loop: CSASTSRTNEQFF. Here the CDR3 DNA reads TGCAGTGCTTCGACTAGCAGGACGAATGAGCAGTTCTTC.

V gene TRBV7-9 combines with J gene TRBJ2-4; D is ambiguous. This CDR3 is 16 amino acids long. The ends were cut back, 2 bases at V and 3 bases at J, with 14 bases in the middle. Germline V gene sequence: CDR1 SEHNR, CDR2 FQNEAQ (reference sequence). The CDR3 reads CASSLRRQVGKNIQYF. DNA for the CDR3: TGTGCCAGCAGCTTAAGGCGGCAGGTCGGCAAAAACATTCAGTACTTC. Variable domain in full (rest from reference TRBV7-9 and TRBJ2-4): DTGVSQNPRHKITKRGQNVTFRCDPISEHNRLYWYRQTLGQGPEFLTYFQNEAQLEKSRLLSDRFSAERPKGSFSTLEIQRTEQGDSAMYLCASSLRRQVGKNIQYFGAGTRLSVL.

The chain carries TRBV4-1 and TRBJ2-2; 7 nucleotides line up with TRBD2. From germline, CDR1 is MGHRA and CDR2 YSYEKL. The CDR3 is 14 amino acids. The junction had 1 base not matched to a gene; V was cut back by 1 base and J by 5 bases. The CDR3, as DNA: TGCGCCAGCAGCCAAGTACTAGCGACCGGGGAGCTGTTTTTT. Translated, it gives CASSQVLATGELFF.

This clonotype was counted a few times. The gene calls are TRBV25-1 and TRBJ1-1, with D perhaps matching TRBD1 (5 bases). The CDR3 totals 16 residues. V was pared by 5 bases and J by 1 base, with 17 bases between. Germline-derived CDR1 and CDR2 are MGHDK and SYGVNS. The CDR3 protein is CASSPIWGSRNTEAFF. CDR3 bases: TGTGCCAGCAGTCCAATTTGGGGCTCTCGGAACACTGAAGCTTTCTTT.

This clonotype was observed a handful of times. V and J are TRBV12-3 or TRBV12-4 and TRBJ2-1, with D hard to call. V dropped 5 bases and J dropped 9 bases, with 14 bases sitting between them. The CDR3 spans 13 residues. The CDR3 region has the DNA TGTGCCAGCAGTGTGAGTGAAATAACTGAGCAGTTCTTC. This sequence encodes CASSVSEITEQFF.

CDR3 bases: TGTGCCAGCAGTCGCTCAGGGACGGAGAATGAGCAGTTCTTC. This translates into CASSRSGTENEQFF. The J gene is TRBJ2-1, the V gene TRBV6-2 or TRBV6-3; the D call may be TRBD1 or TRBD2 (5 bases each). The CDR3 is 14 amino acids. The ends were cut back, 5 bases at V and 7 bases at J, with 15 bases in the middle. Germline V gives CDR1 MNHEY, CDR2 SVGEGT.

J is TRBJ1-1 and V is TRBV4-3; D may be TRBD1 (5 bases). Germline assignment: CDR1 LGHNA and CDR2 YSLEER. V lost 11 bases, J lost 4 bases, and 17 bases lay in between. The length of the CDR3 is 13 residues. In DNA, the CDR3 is TGCGCCGGGGGAGCGGGGCTGGGCACTGAAGCTTTCTTT. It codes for CAGGAGLGTEAFF.

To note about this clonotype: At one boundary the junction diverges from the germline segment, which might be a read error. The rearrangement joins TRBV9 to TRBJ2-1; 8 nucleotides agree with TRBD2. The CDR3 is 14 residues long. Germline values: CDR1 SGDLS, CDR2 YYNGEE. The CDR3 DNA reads TGTGCCAGCGGCGTAGCGGGATTTTTGAATGAGCAGTTCTTC. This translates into CASGVAGFLNEQFF.

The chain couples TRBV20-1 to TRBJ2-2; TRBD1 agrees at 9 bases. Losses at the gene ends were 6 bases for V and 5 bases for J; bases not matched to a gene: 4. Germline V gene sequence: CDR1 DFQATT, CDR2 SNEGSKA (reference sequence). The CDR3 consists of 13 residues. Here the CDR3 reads CSAEGQGTGELFF. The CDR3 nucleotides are TGCAGTGCCGAAGGACAGGGGACCGGGGAGCTGTTTTTT.

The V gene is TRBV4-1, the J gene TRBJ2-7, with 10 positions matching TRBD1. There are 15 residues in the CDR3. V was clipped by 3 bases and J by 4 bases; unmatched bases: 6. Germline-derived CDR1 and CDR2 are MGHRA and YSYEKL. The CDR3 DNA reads TGCGCCAGCAGCCACCTAGACAGGGGGCTATACGAGCAGTACTTC. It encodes CASSHLDRGLYEQYF.

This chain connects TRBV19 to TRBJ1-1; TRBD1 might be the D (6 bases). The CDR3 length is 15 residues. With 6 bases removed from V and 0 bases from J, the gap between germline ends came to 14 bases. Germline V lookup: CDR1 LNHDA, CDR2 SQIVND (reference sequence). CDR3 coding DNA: TGTGCCAGTAGCCTTCTAGGGGGAGTGAACACTGAAGCTTTCTTT. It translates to CASSLLGGVNTEAFF. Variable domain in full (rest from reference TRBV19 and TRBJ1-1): DGGITQSPKYLFRKEGQNVTLSCEQNLNHDAMYWYRQDPGQGLRLIYYSQIVNDFQKGDIAEGYSVSREKKESFPLTVTSAQKNPTAFYLCASSLLGGVNTEAFFGQGTRLTVV.

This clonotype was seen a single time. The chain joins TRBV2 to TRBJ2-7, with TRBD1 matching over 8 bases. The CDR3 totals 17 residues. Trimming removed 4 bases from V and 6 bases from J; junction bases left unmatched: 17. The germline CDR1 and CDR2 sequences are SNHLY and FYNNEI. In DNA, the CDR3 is TGTGCCAGCAGTGTGGATACTGGACAGGGACACTTCTCCGAGCAGTACTTC. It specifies CASSVDTGQGHFSEQYF.

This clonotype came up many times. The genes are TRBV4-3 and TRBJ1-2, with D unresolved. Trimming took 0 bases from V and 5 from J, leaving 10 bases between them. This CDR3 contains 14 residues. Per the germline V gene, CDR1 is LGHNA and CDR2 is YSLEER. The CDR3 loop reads CASSQDLSGYGYTF. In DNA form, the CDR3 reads TGCGCCAGCAGCCAAGATTTATCGGGGTATGGCTACACCTTC.

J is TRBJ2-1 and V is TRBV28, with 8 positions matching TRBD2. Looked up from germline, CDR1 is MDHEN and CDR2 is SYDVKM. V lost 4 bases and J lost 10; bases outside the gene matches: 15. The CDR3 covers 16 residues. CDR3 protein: CASSSLGVAGQSEQFF. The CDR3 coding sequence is TGTGCCAGCAGTTCCCTCGGGGTAGCGGGGCAAAGCGAGCAGTTCTTC.

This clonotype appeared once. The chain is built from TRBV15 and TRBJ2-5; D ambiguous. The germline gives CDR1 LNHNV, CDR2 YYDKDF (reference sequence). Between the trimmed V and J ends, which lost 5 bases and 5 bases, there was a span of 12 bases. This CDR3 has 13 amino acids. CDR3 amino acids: CATSVRLGETQYF. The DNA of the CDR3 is TGTGCCACCAGCGTCCGGCTCGGGGAGACCCAGTACTTC.

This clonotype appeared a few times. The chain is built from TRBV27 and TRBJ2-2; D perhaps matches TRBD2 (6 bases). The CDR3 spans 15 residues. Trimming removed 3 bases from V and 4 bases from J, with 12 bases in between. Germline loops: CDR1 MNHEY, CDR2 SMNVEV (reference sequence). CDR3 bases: TGTGCCAGCAGTTTTTACGGGGGAGGCACCGGGGAGCTGTTTTTT. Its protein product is CASSFYGGGTGELFF.

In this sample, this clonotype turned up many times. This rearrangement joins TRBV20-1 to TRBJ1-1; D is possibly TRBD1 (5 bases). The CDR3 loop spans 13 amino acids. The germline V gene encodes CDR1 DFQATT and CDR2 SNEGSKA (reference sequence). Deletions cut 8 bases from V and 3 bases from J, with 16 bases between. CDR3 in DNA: TGCAGTACCGGCATGGGAGGGGACACTGAAGCTTTCTTT. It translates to CSTGMGGDTEAFF.

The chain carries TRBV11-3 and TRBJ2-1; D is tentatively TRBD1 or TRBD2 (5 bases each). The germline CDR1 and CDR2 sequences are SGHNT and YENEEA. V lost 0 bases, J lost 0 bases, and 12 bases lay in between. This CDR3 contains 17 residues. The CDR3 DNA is TGTGCCAGCAGCTTAGATCCCGCAGGGAGCTCCTACAATGAGCAGTTCTTC. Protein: CASSLDPAGSSYNEQFF. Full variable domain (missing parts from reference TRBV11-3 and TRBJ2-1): EAGVVQSPRYKIIEKKQPVAFWCNPISGHNTLYWYLQNLGQGPELLIRYENEEAVDDSQLPKDRFSAERLKGVDSTLKIQPAELGDSAVYLCASSLDPAGSSYNEQFFGPGTRLTVL.

This CDR3 is CAISDLRSTDTQYF. The CDR3 DNA follows: TGTGCCATCAGTGATTTGCGGAGCACAGATACGCAGTATTTT. This chain connects TRBV10-3 to TRBJ2-3; D is unclear. There are 14 residues in the CDR3. CDR1 is ENHRY and CDR2 is SYGVKD in the germline V gene. Trimming shortened V by 3 bases and J by 0 bases, and 7 bases separated the two germline ends.

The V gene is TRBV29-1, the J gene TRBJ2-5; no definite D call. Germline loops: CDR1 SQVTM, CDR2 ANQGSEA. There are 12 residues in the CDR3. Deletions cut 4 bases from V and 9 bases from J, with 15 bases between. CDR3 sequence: CSVAEHQRPQYF. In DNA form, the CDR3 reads TGCAGCGTTGCGGAACATCAGAGACCCCAGTACTTC. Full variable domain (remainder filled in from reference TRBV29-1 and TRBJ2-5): SAVISQKPSRDICQRGTSLTIQCQVDSQVTMMFWYRQQPGQSLTLIATANQGSEATYESGFVIDKFPISRPNLTFSTLTVSNMSPEDSSIYLCSVAEHQRPQYFGPGTRLLVL.

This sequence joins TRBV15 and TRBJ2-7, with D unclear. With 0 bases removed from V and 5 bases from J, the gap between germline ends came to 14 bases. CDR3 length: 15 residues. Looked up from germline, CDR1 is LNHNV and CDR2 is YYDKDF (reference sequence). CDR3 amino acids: CATSRDAAARNEQYF. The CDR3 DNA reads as TGTGCCACCAGCAGAGATGCGGCGGCTCGGAACGAGCAGTACTTC.

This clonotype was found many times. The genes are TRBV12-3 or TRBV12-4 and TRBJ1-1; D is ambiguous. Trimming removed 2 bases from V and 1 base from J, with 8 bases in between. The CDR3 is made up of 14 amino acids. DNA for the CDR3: TGTGCCAGCAGTTTAAGGCAGGAGAACACTGAAGCTTTCTTT. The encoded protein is CASSLRQENTEAFF.

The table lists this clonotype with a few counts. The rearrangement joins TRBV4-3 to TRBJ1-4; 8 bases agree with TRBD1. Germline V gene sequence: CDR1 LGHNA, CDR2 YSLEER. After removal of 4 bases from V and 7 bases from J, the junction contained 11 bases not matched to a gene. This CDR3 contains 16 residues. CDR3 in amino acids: CASSPARGLGIEKLFF. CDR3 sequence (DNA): TGCGCCAGCAGCCCCGCCAGGGGGCTCGGTATTGAAAAACTGTTTTTT.

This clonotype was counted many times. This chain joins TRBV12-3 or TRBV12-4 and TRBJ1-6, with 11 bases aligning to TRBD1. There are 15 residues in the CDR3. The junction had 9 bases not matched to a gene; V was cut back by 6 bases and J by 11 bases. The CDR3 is CASSLTGTGGTPLHF. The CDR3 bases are TGTGCCAGCAGCCTGACAGGGACAGGGGGTACACCCCTCCACTTT.

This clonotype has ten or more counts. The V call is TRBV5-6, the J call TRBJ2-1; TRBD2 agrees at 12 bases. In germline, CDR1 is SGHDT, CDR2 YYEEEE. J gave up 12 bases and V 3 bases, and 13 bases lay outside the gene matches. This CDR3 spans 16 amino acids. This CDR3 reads CASSSRLELAGGTQFF. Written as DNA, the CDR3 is TGTGCCAGCAGCTCTCGACTGGAACTAGCGGGAGGAACGCAGTTCTTC.